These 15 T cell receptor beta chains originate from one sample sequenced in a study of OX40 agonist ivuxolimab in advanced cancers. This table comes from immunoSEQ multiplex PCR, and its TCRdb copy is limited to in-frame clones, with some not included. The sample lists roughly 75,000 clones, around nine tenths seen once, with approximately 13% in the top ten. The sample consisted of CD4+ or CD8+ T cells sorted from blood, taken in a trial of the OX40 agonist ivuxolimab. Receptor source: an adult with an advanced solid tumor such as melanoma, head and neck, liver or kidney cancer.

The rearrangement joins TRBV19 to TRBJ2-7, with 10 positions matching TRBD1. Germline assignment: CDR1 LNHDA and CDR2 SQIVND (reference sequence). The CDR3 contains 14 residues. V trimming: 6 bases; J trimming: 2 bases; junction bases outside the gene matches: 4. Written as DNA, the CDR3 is TGTGCCAGTAGCGAAGGGACAGGGGCCTACGAGCAGTACTTC. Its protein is CASSEGTGAYEQYF. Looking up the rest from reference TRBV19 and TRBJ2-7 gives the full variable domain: DGGITQSPKYLFRKEGQNVTLSCEQNLNHDAMYWYRQDPGQGLRLIYYSQIVNDFQKGDIAEGYSVSREKKESFPLTVTSAQKNPTAFYLCASSEGTGAYEQYFGPGTRLTVT.

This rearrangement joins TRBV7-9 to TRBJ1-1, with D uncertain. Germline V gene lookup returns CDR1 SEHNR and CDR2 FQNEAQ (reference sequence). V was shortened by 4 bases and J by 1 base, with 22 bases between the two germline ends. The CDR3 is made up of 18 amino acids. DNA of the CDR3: TGTGCCAGCAGCTATGTACCCAACTCCCACAGAGAGAACACTGAAGCTTTCTTT. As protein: CASSYVPNSHRENTEAFF. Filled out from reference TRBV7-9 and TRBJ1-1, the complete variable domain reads DTGVSQNPRHKITKRGQNVTFRCDPISEHNRLYWYRQTLGQGPEFLTYFQNEAQLEKSRLLSDRFSAERPKGSFSTLEIQRTEQGDSAMYLCASSYVPNSHRENTEAFFGQGTRLTVV.

CDR3 nucleotide sequence: TGTGCCAGCAGTCGATCATCTAGCGGTCAAGAGACCCAGTACTTC. Its translation: CASSRSSSGQETQYF. The chain combines TRBV28 with TRBJ2-5; 7 nucleotides match TRBD2. V shed 5 bases, J shed 2 bases, and the junction held 8 bases outside the gene matches. Per germline, CDR1 MDHEN and CDR2 SYDVKM. The CDR3 is made up of 15 amino acids.

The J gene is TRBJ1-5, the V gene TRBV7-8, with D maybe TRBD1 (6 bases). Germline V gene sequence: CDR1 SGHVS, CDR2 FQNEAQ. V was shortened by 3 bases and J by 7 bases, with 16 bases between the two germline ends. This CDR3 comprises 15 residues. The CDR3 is CASSLGASPLQPQHF. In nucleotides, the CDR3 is TGTGCCAGCAGCTTGGGGGCCTCGCCACTACAGCCCCAGCATTTT.

CDR3 nucleotide sequence: TGTGCCAGCAGTTTGGCGGGAGGCTCCTACGAGCAGTACTTC. This translates into CASSLAGGSYEQYF. This chain uses TRBV13 with TRBJ2-7; 8 bases fit TRBD2. Germline V CDR1 and CDR2: PRHDT, FYEKMQ (reference sequence). The CDR3 covers 14 residues. V lost 6 bases to trimming and J lost 0 bases; unmatched junction nucleotides: 4.

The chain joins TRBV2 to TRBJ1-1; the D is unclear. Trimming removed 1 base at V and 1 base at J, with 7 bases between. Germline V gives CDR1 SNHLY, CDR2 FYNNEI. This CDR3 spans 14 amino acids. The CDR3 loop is CASSEEAANTEAFF. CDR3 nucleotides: TGTGCCAGCAGTGAAGAGGCAGCGAACACTGAAGCTTTCTTT.

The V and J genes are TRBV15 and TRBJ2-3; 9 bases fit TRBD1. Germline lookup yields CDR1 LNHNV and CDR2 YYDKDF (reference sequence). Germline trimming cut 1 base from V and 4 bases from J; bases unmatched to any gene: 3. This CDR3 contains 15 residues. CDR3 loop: CATSRVQGASDTQYF. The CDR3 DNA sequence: TGTGCCACCAGCAGAGTACAGGGGGCCTCAGATACGCAGTATTTT.

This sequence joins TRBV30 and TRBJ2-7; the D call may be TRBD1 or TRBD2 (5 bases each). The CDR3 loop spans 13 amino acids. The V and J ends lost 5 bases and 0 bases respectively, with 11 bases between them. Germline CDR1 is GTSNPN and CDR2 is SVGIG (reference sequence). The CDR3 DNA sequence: TGTGCCTGGTTCTCAGGGAGCTCCTACGAGCAGTACTTC. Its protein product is CAWFSGSSYEQYF.

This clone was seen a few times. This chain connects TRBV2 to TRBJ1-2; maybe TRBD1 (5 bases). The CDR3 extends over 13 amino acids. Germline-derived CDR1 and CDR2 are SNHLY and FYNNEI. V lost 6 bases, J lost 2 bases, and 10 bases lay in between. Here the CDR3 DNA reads TGTGCCAGCAGCCGGGACGGCAACTATGGCTACACCTTC. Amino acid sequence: CASSRDGNYGYTF.

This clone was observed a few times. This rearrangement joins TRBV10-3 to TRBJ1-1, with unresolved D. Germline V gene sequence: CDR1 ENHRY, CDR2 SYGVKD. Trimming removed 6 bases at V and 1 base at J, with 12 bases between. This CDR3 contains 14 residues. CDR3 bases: TGTGCCATCAGGACCCTCGTTCCGAACACTGAAGCTTTCTTT. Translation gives CAIRTLVPNTEAFF.

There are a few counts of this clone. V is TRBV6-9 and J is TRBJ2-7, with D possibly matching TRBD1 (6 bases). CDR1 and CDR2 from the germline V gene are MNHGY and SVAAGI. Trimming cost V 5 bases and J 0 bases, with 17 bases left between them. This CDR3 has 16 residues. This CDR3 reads CASSTLDSPTSYEQYF. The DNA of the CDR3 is TGTGCCAGCAGTACCTTGGACAGCCCGACCTCCTACGAGCAGTACTTC.

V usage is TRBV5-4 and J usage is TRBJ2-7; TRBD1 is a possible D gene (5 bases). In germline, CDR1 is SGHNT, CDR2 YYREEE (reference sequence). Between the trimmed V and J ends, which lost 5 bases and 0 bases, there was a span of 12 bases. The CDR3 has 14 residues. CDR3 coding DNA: TGTGCCAGCAGACCTAGACAGAGCTCCTACGAGCAGTACTTC. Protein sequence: CASRPRQSSYEQYF.

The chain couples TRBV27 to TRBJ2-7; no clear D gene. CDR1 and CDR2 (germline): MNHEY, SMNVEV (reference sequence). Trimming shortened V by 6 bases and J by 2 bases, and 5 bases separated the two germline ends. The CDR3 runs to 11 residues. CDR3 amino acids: CASRAAYEQYF. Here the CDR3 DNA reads TGTGCCAGCAGGGCCGCCTACGAGCAGTACTTC.

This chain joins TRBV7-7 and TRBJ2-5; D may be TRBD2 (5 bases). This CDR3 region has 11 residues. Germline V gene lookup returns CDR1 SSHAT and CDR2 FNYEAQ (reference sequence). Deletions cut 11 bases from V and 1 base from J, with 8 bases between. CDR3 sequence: CASGSQETQYF. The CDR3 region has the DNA TGTGCCTCGGGGAGCCAAGAGACCCAGTACTTC.

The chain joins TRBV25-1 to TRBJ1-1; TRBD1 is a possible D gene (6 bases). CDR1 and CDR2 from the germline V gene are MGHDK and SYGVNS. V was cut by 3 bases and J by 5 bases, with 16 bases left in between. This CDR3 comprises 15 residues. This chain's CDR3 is CASSDEGGGWTEAFF. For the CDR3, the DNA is TGTGCCAGCAGTGACGAAGGGGGGGGGTGGACTGAAGCTTTCTTT.